This TCR beta chain was identified in a study of blood T cell repertoires in COVID-19. Seattle-derived patients entered the study during active infection and were followed longitudinally. The germline CDR1 and CDR2 sequences are SGHTA and FQGNSA. V dropped 5 bases and J dropped 4; count of bases not matched to a gene: 4. The CDR3 runs 15 residues. Source study methods: Scientists estimated how many nucleated cells there were by amplifying reference gene primers. The assay was immunoSEQ multiplex PCR, and TCRdb's table has in-frame clones only and misses some. V, J and clone size were drawn from that table, and D and trimming were deduced from the DNA. Of 150,000 to 170,000 clones listed, around 83% are singletons. This clone was seen a handful of times.

This rearrangement joins TRBV7-2 to TRBJ2-2; 10 bases fit TRBD1. Sequencing was carried out using peripheral blood. This clonotype was obtained from a woman in her fifties or sixties with COVID-19, enrolled during active disease. This CDR3 reads CASSPGQGSTGELFF. CDR3 DNA: TGTGCCAGCAGCCCGGGACAGGGGTCCACCGGGGAGCTGTTTTTT.